This TCR beta chain was captured by sequencing in a study of multiple sclerosis patients with progressive multifocal leukoencephalopathy. Documented time point: five to six months of natalizumab therapy. There are 16 residues in the CDR3. Trimming cost V 7 bases and J 7 bases; bases outside gene matches: 10. Germline assignment: CDR1 MNHNY and CDR2 SVGAGI (reference sequence). Libraries were prepared by immunoSEQ multiplex PCR; TCRdb keeps only in-frame clonotypes and omits some of them. This table holds 25,000 to 35,000 clones, 89% found once. Sequencing was performed on PBMCs, taken from a patient treated with natalizumab. This clonotype originated in a human donor with multiple sclerosis. V usage is TRBV6-6 and J usage is TRBJ2-1; 13 bases map to TRBD2. CDR3 protein: CASILAGGWGKNEQFF. For the CDR3, the DNA is TGTGCCAGCATACTAGCGGGAGGGTGGGGAAAAAATGAGCAGTTCTTC.